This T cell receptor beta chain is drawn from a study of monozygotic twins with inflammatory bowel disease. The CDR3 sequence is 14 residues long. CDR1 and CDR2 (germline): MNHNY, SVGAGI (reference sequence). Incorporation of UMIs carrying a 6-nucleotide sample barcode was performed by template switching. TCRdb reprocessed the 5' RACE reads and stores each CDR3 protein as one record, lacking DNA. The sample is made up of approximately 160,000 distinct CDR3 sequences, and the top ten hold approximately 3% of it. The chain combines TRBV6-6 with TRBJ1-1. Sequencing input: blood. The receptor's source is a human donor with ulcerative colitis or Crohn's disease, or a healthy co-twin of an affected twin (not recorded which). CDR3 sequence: CASSLRQANTEAFF.